This T cell receptor (beta chain) was sequenced for a study of T cell repertoires in cytomegalovirus infection. About the research overall: The authors used CMV epitopes that were HLA-C-restricted (recently identified) and HLA-B-restricted (well studied). It can be stated that public TCR beta signatures indicated CMV infection as well as a matching HLA type. Study-wide results and caveats: What dominated the ex vivo response were HLA-C-restricted CMV-specific TCR beta clonotypes.

TCRdb re-called the reads with MiXCR, one entry per CDR3 protein. This sample carries about 500,000 distinct CDR3 sequences, around a third of them seen once, and the ten largest clones take roughly a sixth. The CDR3 is made up of 18 amino acids. Germline CDR1 is SGHVT and CDR2 is SQSDAQ. The ends were cut back, 1 base at V and 4 bases at J, with 20 bases in the middle. This clonotype was counted between two and nine times. Antigen: not known. This chain links TRBV7-4 with TRBJ2-1, with a tentative D call TRBD1 (6 bases). Material: cultured PBMCs, obtained from culture after CMV antigen stimulation. This receptor was identified in a human donor in good health (CMV status not recorded). Some clones in this sample may be carry-over from other donors' samples. CDR3 amino acids: CASSLVSTAWGRYNEQFF. In DNA, the CDR3 is TGTGCCAGCAGCTTAGTCTCGACAGCCTGGGGGCGGTACAATGAGCAGTTCTTC.